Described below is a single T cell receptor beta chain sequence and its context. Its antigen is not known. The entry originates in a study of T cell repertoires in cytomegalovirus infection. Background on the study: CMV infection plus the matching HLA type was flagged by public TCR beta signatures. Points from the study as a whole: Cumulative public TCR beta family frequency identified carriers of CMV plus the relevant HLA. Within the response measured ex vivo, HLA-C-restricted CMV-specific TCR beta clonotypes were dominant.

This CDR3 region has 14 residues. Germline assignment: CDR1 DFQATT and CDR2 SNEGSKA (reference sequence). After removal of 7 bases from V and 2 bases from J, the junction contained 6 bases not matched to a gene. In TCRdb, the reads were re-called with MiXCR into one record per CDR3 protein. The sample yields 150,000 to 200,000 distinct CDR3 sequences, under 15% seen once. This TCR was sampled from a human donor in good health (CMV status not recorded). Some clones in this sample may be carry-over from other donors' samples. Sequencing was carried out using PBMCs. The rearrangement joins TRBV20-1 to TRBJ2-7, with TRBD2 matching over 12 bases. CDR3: CSVRGLAGTYEQYF. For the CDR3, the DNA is TGCAGTGTTCGCGGACTAGCGGGAACCTACGAGCAGTACTTC.